These 5 T cell receptor beta chains came from one sample sequenced in a study of cytomegalovirus exposure and HLA in healthy donors (dated by TCRdb to 2016 to 2017). The library was generated by the immunoSEQ multiplex PCR assay. A mixture of 60 forward primers for TCR Vbeta segments and 13 reverse primers for TCR Jbeta segments was used in the multiplex PCR. The clones in this table, taken by TCRdb from immuneACCESS, are in-frame only. Not every clone is retained; where verified, under half of the shortfall comes from an unresolved V gene, and the cause of the rest is unknown. Present in this sample are some 150,000 clones, roughly 71% of which were seen just once. The ten top clones hold 6.5% to 9% of the sample. Specimen: PBMCs. The receptors derive from a man between 25 and 39 years old in good health and CMV-seronegative.

V is TRBV9 and J is TRBJ2-7, with 8 bases lining up with TRBD1. Looked up from germline, CDR1 is SGDLS and CDR2 is YYNGEE. Trimming at V came to 4 bases and at J to 2 bases, leaving 11 bases not matched to a gene. This CDR3 comprises 16 residues. Written as DNA, the CDR3 is TGTGCCAGCAGCCCATGGGACAGGCTAATTACCTACGAGCAGTACTTC. It specifies CASSPWDRLITYEQYF.

This chain connects TRBV30 to TRBJ2-3; 10 positions match TRBD2. The germline V gene encodes CDR1 GTSNPN and CDR2 SVGIG (reference sequence). CDR3 length equals 15 residues. V was pared by 1 base and J by 3 bases, with 4 bases of the junction left unmatched. Written as DNA, the CDR3 is TGTGCCTGGAGTGAACTAGCGGGACTAACAGATACGCAGTATTTT. Amino acid sequence: CAWSELAGLTDTQYF.

The V call is TRBV29-1, the J call TRBJ2-7; D not certain. The CDR3 extends over 15 amino acids. Germline values: CDR1 SQVTM, CDR2 ANQGSEA. The V end lost 3 bases, the J end lost 0 bases, and 15 bases lay between the germline ends. The CDR3 nucleotides are TGCAGCGTTGACTTTGCGGAATCGAGCTCCTACGAGCAGTACTTC. Its protein is CSVDFAESSSYEQYF.

The rearrangement joins TRBV9 to TRBJ1-3, with TRBD1 matching over 7 bases. This CDR3 is built from 14 residues. From germline, CDR1 is SGDLS and CDR2 YYNGEE. J gave up 3 bases and V 6 bases, and 6 bases lay outside the gene matches. CDR3 region: CASNTGAGGNTIYF. The CDR3, as DNA: TGTGCCAGCAACACAGGGGCTGGTGGAAACACCATATATTTT.

The J gene is TRBJ2-7, the V gene TRBV9; D might be TRBD2 (6 bases). The CDR3 sequence is 14 residues long. CDR1 is SGDLS, CDR2 YYNGEE, per germline. V was cut by 0 bases and J by 0 bases, with 7 bases left in between. CDR3 loop: CASSVGDSSYEQYF. CDR3 in DNA: TGTGCCAGCAGCGTAGGGGACTCCTCCTACGAGCAGTACTTC.